This TCR beta chain was identified in a study of blood T cell repertoires in COVID-19. Study overall: Italy, Spain and the United States were the sources of the convalescent and acute COVID-19 samples. From T cells, B-cell-depleted T cells, or PBMCs came the material, which was cDNA or gDNA.

There are a few counts of this clone. CDR3 length: 13 amino acids. The germline V gene encodes CDR1 SNHLY and CDR2 FYNNEI. V gave up 6 bases and J gave up 4 bases, with 12 bases separating them. As handled by the study authors: Researchers report that nucleated cell counts were estimated from reference gene primer amplification. Assay used: immunoSEQ multiplex PCR; TCRdb lists only in-frame clones, some missing. V and J calls and clone size come straight from that table; D and trimming were deduced from the DNA. This sample yields about 45,000 clones, of which over 70% are seen a single time; over 11% belongs to the top ten.

The clonotype originates from a human donor in a cohort sampled during active COVID-19. The sample consisted of peripheral blood. The J gene is TRBJ1-1, the V gene TRBV2; possibly TRBD1 for D (6 bases). The DNA for the CDR3 is TGTGCCAGCAGACTCCAGGGGAGCACTGAAGCTTTCTTT. Translating it yields CASRLQGSTEAFF.